A selection of T cell receptor beta chains follows, all from one sample in a study of metastatic and nonmetastatic thyroid tumors. Via MiXCR, TCRdb re-called the PCR reads. Here the sample spans 20,000 to 25,000 clones, over 20% being singletons. What was sequenced was blood. The receptors were sampled from a female donor with papillary thyroid cancer or a benign thyroid nodule (not recorded which). Some clones in this sample may be carry-over from other donors' samples. CDR3s include the opening cysteine and the closing phenylalanine or tryptophan. D genes are given only for firm matches. The size of a clone is reported for some rows only, either as once, few or many, or as a class for expanded clones.

J: TRBJ1-4; V: TRBV5-4; size: few; D: TRBD1; CDR3: CASRADRDPMDEKLFF; DNA: TGTGCCAGCAGGGCCGACAGGGACCCTATGGATGAAAAACTGTTTTTT
J: TRBJ2-1; V: TRBV29-1; size: few; D: NA; CDR3: CSVGYNEQFF; DNA: TGCAGCGTTGGTTACAATGAGCAGTTCTTC
J: TRBJ2-3; V: TRBV5-4; size: NA; D: TRBD2; CDR3: CASSFPSGGGDTQYF; DNA: TGTGCCAGCAGCTTTCCTAGCGGTGGGGGAGATACGCAGTATTTT
J: TRBJ2-3; V: TRBV24-1; size: many; D: NA; CDR3: CATSETTGTYTDTQYF; DNA: TGTGCCACCAGTGAAACGACCGGGACTTACACAGATACGCAGTATTTT
J: TRBJ1-6; V: TRBV6-4; size: few; D: NA; CDR3: CASSDSDNSPLHF; DNA: TGTGCCAGCAGTGACTCGGACAATTCACCCCTCCACTTT
J: TRBJ2-3; V: TRBV28; size: NA; D: TRBD1; CDR3: CASSPGQGTHTQYF; DNA: TGTGCCAGCAGTCCCGGACAGGGAACCCATACGCAGTATTTT
J: TRBJ2-6; V: TRBV4-3; size: many; D: NA; CDR3: CASSQAVRSSGANVLTF; DNA: TGCGCCAGCAGCCAAGCTGTGAGGAGCTCTGGGGCCAACGTCCTGACTTTC
J: TRBJ1-1; V: TRBV20-1; size: NA; D: NA; CDR3: CSARDPGRSDTEAFF; DNA: TGCAGTGCTAGAGATCCAGGAAGGAGTGACACTGAAGCTTTCTTT
J: TRBJ1-5; V: TRBV6-1; size: many; D: TRBD1; CDR3: CASSYRTGDQPQHF; DNA: TGTGCCAGCAGTTATAGGACAGGCGATCAGCCCCAGCATTTT
J: TRBJ2-1; V: TRBV7-8; size: NA; D: NA; CDR3: CASSFQFSWIGNEQFF; DNA: TGTGCCAGCAGTTTCCAATTTAGCTGGATCGGGAATGAGCAGTTCTTC
J: TRBJ1-5; V: TRBV19; size: medium-sized; D: NA; CDR3: CASGQPQHF; DNA: TGTGCCAGTGGTCAGCCCCAGCATTTT
J: TRBJ1-6; V: TRBV7-2; size: many; D: TRBD1; CDR3: CASSYGQGDSSSSPLHF; DNA: TGTGCCAGCAGCTACGGACAGGGGGATTCTTCTAGTTCACCCCTCCACTTT
J: TRBJ1-4; V: TRBV28; size: many; D: NA; CDR3: CASSYVRKSGTNEKLFF; DNA: TGTGCCAGCAGTTATGTGAGGAAGTCAGGAACTAATGAAAAACTGTTTTTT
J: TRBJ2-3; V: TRBV6-1; size: many; D: TRBD1; CDR3: CASRAGGRDTQYF; DNA: TGTGCCAGCAGGGCAGGGGGAAGGGATACGCAGTATTTT
J: TRBJ1-1; V: TRBV30; size: medium-sized; D: NA; CDR3: CARWEQGVSEAFF; DNA: TGTGCCCGATGGGAACAGGGAGTCTCTGAAGCTTTCTTT
J: TRBJ2-7; V: TRBV6-1; size: medium-sized; D: TRBD1; CDR3: CASSPRQGGYEQYF; DNA: TGTGCCAGCAGTCCTAGACAGGGGGGCTACGAGCAGTACTTC
J: TRBJ2-5; V: TRBV6-1; size: NA; D: TRBD1; CDR3: CATRAGGQETQYF; DNA: TGTGCCACCCGGGCAGGGGGCCAAGAGACCCAGTACTTC
J: TRBJ2-7; V: TRBV14; size: many; D: TRBD2; CDR3: CASSQDMGLVPREQYF; DNA: TGTGCCAGCAGCCAAGATATGGGACTAGTCCCCCGCGAGCAGTACTTC
J: TRBJ1-1; V: TRBV10-3; size: NA; D: NA; CDR3: CAISGTRRNTEAFF; DNA: TGTGCCATCAGTGGGACAAGGAGGAACACTGAAGCTTTCTTT
J: TRBJ2-7; V: TRBV9; size: many; D: TRBD1; CDR3: CASSAGTGGGYEQYF; DNA: TGTGCCAGCAGCGCAGGGACAGGGGGCGGTTACGAGCAGTACTTC
J: TRBJ1-3; V: TRBV30; size: few; D: NA; CDR3: CAWKGQGGRGVF; DNA: TGTGCCTGGAAGGGTCAAGGAGGTAGAGGGGTCTTT
J: TRBJ2-7; V: TRBV6-4; size: many; D: TRBD1; CDR3: CASSEAAGGSYEQYF; DNA: TGTGCCAGCAGTGAAGCTGCAGGGGGTTCGTACGAGCAGTACTTC
J: TRBJ2-1; V: TRBV7-2; size: NA; D: NA; CDR3: CASSLPVPVRPDWMAYNEQFF; DNA: TGTGCCAGCAGCTTACCCGTCCCAGTTAGACCGGATTGGATGGCCTACAATGAGCAGTTCTTC
J: TRBJ2-7; V: TRBV6-5; size: NA; D: NA; CDR3: CASSYSRAATSYEQYF; DNA: TGTGCCAGCAGTTACTCACGCGCGGCTACTTCCTACGAGCAGTACTTC
J: TRBJ2-3; V: TRBV7-9; size: NA; D: NA; CDR3: CASSLSFDTQYF; DNA: TGTGCCAGCAGCTTAAGTTTCGATACGCAGTATTTT
J: TRBJ2-1; V: TRBV11-2; size: once; D: TRBD2; CDR3: CASSPRLAGGSYNEQFF; DNA: TGTGCCAGCAGCCCCAGACTAGCGGGAGGGTCTTACAATGAGCAGTTCTTC
J: TRBJ2-6; V: TRBV6-1; size: few; D: NA; CDR3: CASSGRITSGANFLTF; DNA: TGTGCCAGCAGTGGACGGATCACCTCTGGGGCCAACTTCCTGACTTTC
J: TRBJ2-1; V: TRBV11-2; size: NA; D: TRBD2; CDR3: CASSSFSGPGDEQFF; DNA: TGTGCCAGCAGCTCCTTTAGCGGGCCGGGGGATGAGCAGTTCTTC
J: TRBJ2-5; V: TRBV3-1; size: many; D: NA; CDR3: CASSQEGETQYF; DNA: TGTGCCAGCAGCCAAGAGGGAGAGACCCAGTACTTC
J: TRBJ1-4; V: TRBV4-3; size: many; D: NA; CDR3: CASSQELSTATNEKLFF; DNA: TGCGCCAGCAGCCAAGAATTGTCGACAGCAACTAATGAAAAACTGTTTTTT
J: TRBJ2-5; V: TRBV2; size: NA; D: NA; CDR3: CAVDRCHTQYF; DNA: TGTGCCGTCGACAGGTGTCATACCCAGTACTTC
J: TRBJ2-1; V: TRBV6-1; size: NA; D: NA; CDR3: CASSEEAVAYNEQFF; DNA: TGTGCCAGCAGTGAAGAGGCGGTAGCCTACAATGAGCAGTTCTTC
J: TRBJ2-7; V: TRBV19; size: many; D: TRBD2; CDR3: CASSTPGLAGVGETYEQYF; DNA: TGTGCCAGTAGTACACCGGGACTAGCGGGAGTAGGGGAAACCTACGAGCAGTACTTC
J: TRBJ2-1; V: TRBV30; size: NA; D: NA; CDR3: CAWSVRLEVNEQFF; DNA: TGTGCCTGGAGTGTAAGATTAGAGGTCAATGAGCAGTTCTTC
J: TRBJ2-3; V: TRBV4-2; size: many; D: TRBD2; CDR3: CASSQDAGGPDTQYF; DNA: TGTGCCAGCAGCCAAGATGCGGGAGGGCCAGATACGCAGTATTTT
J: TRBJ1-2; V: TRBV11-1; size: many; D: TRBD1; CDR3: CASSLVSGVGTGFDYTF; DNA: TGTGCCAGCAGCTTAGTCAGCGGGGTGGGGACAGGTTTTGACTACACCTTC
J: TRBJ2-1; V: TRBV5-1; size: many; D: TRBD2; CDR3: CASSVISGNYNEQFF; DNA: TGCGCCAGCAGCGTAATTAGCGGGAACTACAATGAGCAGTTCTTC
J: TRBJ1-1; V: TRBV9; size: many; D: NA; CDR3: CASSVGGGGTEAFF; DNA: TGTGCCAGCAGCGTAGGGGGGGGTGGGACTGAAGCTTTCTTT
J: TRBJ2-1; V: TRBV20-1; size: many; D: TRBD2; CDR3: CSGTGGRPPLYNEQFF; DNA: TGCAGTGGAACCGGCGGGAGGCCCCCCCTATACAATGAGCAGTTCTTC
J: TRBJ2-1; V: TRBV20-1; size: many; D: NA; CDR3: CSARGLPGVNEQFF; DNA: TGCAGTGCTCGAGGACTCCCCGGGGTCAATGAGCAGTTCTTC
J: TRBJ2-1; V: TRBV7-2; size: NA; D: NA; CDR3: CASSLGPTEQFF; DNA: TGTGCCAGCAGCCTAGGTCCGACAGAACAGTTCTTC
J: TRBJ1-6; V: TRBV19; size: many; D: NA; CDR3: CASSLSWGGRSPLHF; DNA: TGTGCCAGTAGCCTCAGTTGGGGAGGAAGGTCACCCCTCCACTTT
J: TRBJ2-7; V: TRBV20-1; size: once; D: NA; CDR3: CSARAPGRGFAYEQYF; DNA: TGCAGTGCTAGAGCTCCGGGGAGGGGGTTCGCCTACGAGCAGTACTTC
J: TRBJ2-5; V: TRBV7-2; size: few; D: NA; CDR3: CASSLASSDGQETQYF; DNA: TGTGCTAGCAGCTTAGCGAGCTCGGACGGTCAAGAGACCCAGTACTTC
J: TRBJ1-5; V: TRBV20-1; size: many; D: TRBD1; CDR3: CSARPRTGGGQPQHF; DNA: TGCAGTGCGCGCCCGAGGACAGGGGGCGGTCAGCCCCAGCATTTT
J: TRBJ2-7; V: TRBV7-3; size: many; D: NA; CDR3: CASSLDRFDEQYF; DNA: TGTGCCAGCAGCTTAGACAGGTTCGACGAGCAGTACTTC
J: TRBJ1-1; V: TRBV13; size: NA; D: NA; CDR3: CASMGWWGTEAFF; DNA: TGTGCCAGCATGGGGTGGTGGGGCACTGAAGCTTTCTTT
J: TRBJ2-7; V: TRBV3-1; size: medium-sized; D: NA; CDR3: CASSLKTGNEQYF; DNA: TGTGCCAGCAGCCTAAAGACTGGTAACGAGCAGTACTTC
J: TRBJ2-7; V: TRBV28; size: NA; D: NA; CDR3: CASSRPTEVCYEQYF; DNA: TGCGCCAGCAGTCGACCGACCGAGGTGTGCTACGAGCAGTACTTC
J: TRBJ2-2; V: TRBV5-1; size: NA; D: TRBD1; CDR3: CASSEDRGNTGELFF; DNA: TGCGCCAGCAGCGAGGACAGGGGGAACACCGGGGAGCTGTTTTTT
J: TRBJ2-3; V: TRBV27; size: many; D: TRBD2; CDR3: CASSLAAGGMDTQYF; DNA: TGTGCCAGCAGTTTAGCAGCGGGGGGGATGGATACGCAGTATTTT
J: TRBJ2-5; V: TRBV12-3/TRBV12-4; size: many; D: TRBD2; CDR3: CASSPEGLAGVKETQYF; DNA: TGTGCCAGCAGCCCCGAAGGACTAGCGGGAGTGAAAGAGACCCAGTACTTC
J: TRBJ2-2; V: TRBV4-3; size: NA; D: NA; CDR3: CASRHILDTVELFF; DNA: TGCGCCAGCAGGCATATCTTAGACACCGTGGAGCTGTTTTTT
J: TRBJ1-1; V: TRBV18; size: NA; D: TRBD1; CDR3: CASSRDRVRTEAFF; DNA: TGTGCCAGCTCACGTGACAGGGTAAGAACTGAAGCTTTCTTT
J: TRBJ2-7; V: TRBV28; size: NA; D: TRBD1; CDR3: CASSSGGTSYEQYF; DNA: TGTGCCAGCAGTTCAGGGGGCACATCCTACGAGCAGTACTTC
J: TRBJ1-4; V: TRBV30; size: few; D: NA; CDR3: CAWSSRLRLFF; DNA: TGTGCCTGGAGTTCACGTCTGAGACTGTTTTTT
J: TRBJ2-7; V: TRBV25-1; size: medium-sized; D: NA; CDR3: CASSEAGYLSSYEQYF; DNA: TGTGCCAGCAGTGAGGCGGGGTACTTAAGCTCCTACGAGCAGTACTTC
J: TRBJ2-2; V: TRBV11-1; size: NA; D: NA; CDR3: CASSTSRTGELFF; DNA: TGTGCCAGCAGCACGAGTCGTACCGGTGAGCTGTTTTTT
J: TRBJ1-2; V: TRBV27; size: NA; D: TRBD1; CDR3: CASSSRQGSYGYTF; DNA: TGTGCCAGCAGTTCCCGACAGGGAAGCTATGGCTACACCTTC